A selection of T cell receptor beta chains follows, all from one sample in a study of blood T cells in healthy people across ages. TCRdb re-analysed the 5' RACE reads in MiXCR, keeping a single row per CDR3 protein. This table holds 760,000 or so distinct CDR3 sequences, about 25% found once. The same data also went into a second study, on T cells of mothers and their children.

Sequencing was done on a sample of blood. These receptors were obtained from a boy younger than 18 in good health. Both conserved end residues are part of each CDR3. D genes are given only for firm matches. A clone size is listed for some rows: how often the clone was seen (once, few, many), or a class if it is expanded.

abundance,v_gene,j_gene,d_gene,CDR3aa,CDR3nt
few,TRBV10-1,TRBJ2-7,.,CASSGPQQGYYEQYF,TGCGCCAGCAGTGGACCCCAACAGGGTTACTACGAGCAGTACTTC
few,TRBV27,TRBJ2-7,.,CASSPTGLPGAYEQYF,TGTGCCAGCAGTCCTACAGGACTCCCGGGGGCCTACGAGCAGTACTTC
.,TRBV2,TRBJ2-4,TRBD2,CASVRILAGGNIQYF,TGTGCCAGCGTAAGGATCCTAGCGGGGGGAAACATTCAGTACTTC
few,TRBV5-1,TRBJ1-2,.,CASSLASLLEGYTF,TGCGCCAGCAGCTTGGCGTCCCTTTTGGAGGGCTACACCTTC
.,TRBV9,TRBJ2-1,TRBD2,CASSKGTSGTSEQFF,TGTGCCAGCAGCAAGGGGACTAGCGGGACCAGTGAGCAGTTCTTC
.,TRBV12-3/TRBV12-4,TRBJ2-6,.,CASSLRFWGASGANVLTF,TGTGCCAGCAGTTTAAGGTTTTGGGGGGCGTCTGGGGCCAACGTCCTGACTTTC
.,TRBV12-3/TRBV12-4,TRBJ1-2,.,CASSLLDSTNYGYTF,TGTGCCAGCAGTTTACTCGACAGCACTAACTATGGCTACACCTTC
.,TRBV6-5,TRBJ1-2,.,CASTDPRGSGYTF,TGTGCCAGCACCGACCCGCGGGGGTCCGGCTACACCTTC
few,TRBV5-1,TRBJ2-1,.,CASSLGDRTNDEQFF,TGCGCCAGCAGCTTGGGGGATCGGACCAACGATGAGCAGTTCTTC
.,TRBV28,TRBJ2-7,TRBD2,CASSFRTSGSSYEQYF,TGTGCCAGCAGTTTTCGGACTAGCGGGAGCTCCTACGAGCAGTACTTC
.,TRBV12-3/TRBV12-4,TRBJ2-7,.,CAGSLVSTYEQYF,TGTGCCGGCAGTTTGGTGTCCACATACGAGCAGTACTTC
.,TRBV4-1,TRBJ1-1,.,CASSHPTENTEAFF,TGCGCCAGCAGCCACCCGACGGAGAACACTGAAGCTTTCTTT
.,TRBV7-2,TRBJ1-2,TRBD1,CASSSRGQRDYGYTF,TGTGCCAGTAGCTCGCGGGGACAGAGAGACTATGGCTACACCTTC
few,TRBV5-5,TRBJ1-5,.,CASSAKQDQPQHF,TGTGCCAGCAGCGCAAAACAGGATCAGCCCCAGCATTTT
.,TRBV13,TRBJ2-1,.,CASSHGLNHYNEQFF,TGTGCCAGCAGCCATGGACTCAACCACTACAATGAGCAGTTCTTC
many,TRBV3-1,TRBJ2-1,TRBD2,CASSGSGRRYNEQFF,TGTGCCAGCAGCGGTAGCGGGAGGCGGTACAATGAGCAGTTCTTC
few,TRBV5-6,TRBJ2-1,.,CASSLAGQSGRETEQFF,TGTGCCAGCAGCTTAGCGGGACAGAGCGGCAGGGAGACTGAGCAGTTCTTC
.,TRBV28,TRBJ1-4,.,CASSWGRGNEKLFF,TGTGCCAGCAGCTGGGGGAGGGGTAATGAAAAACTGTTTTTT
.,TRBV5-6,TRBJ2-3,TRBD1,CASSPDRQGGGYF,TGTGCCAGCAGCCCAGACCGACAGGGGGGCGGGTATTTT
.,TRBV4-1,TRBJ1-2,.,CASSQDVRSNYGYTF,TGCGCCAGCAGCCAAGATGTCCGAAGCAACTATGGCTACACCTTC
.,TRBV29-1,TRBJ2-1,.,CSVDGKGGNEQFF,TGCAGCGTTGATGGGAAGGGTGGAAATGAGCAGTTCTTC
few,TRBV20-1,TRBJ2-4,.,CSARVRDKNIQYF,TGCAGTGCTAGAGTAAGGGACAAAAACATTCAGTACTTC
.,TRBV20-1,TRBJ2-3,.,CSARVSASTDTQYF,TGCAGTGCTAGGGTCAGCGCCAGCACAGATACGCAGTATTTT
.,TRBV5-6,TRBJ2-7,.,CASSLGLIMYLSYEQYF,TGTGCCAGCAGCTTGGGACTAATAATGTACCTGTCCTACGAGCAGTACTTC
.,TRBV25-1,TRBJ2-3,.,CASSEDLDTQYF,TGTGCCAGCAGTGAAGACTTAGATACGCAGTATTTT
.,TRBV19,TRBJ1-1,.,CASSLSGFTEAFF,TGTGCCAGTAGTCTTTCGGGGTTCACTGAAGCTTTCTTT
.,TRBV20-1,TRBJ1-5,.,CSARDSGRDNQPQHF,TGCAGTGCTAGAGATTCGGGACGAGACAATCAGCCCCAGCATTTT
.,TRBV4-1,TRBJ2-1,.,CASSEREGGNEQFF,TGCGCCAGCAGCGAGCGGGAAGGGGGGAATGAGCAGTTCTTC
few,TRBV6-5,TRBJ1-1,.,CASSKHRDLIAEAFF,TGTGCCAGCAGTAAACACAGGGACCTCATAGCTGAAGCTTTCTTT
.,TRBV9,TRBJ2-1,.,CASSLETSGDNEQFF,TGTGCCAGCAGCCTCGAGACTAGTGGGGACAATGAGCAGTTCTTC
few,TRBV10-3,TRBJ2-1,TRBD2,CAIAGDSYNEQFF,TGTGCCATCGCGGGGGACTCCTACAATGAGCAGTTCTTC
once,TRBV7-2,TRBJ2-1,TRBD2,CASSHEAGGYNEQFF,TGTGCCAGCAGCCACGAAGCGGGGGGCTACAATGAGCAGTTCTTC
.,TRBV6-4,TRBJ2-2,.,CASSPGLRLNTGELFF,TGTGCCAGCAGCCCAGGACTTAGATTGAACACCGGGGAGCTGTTTTTT
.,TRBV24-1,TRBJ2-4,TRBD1,CATSDLIGGYAKNIQYF,TGTGCCACCAGTGATTTAATAGGGGGCTATGCCAAAAACATTCAGTACTTC
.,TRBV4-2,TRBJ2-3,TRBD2,CASSRTGTSGADTQYF,TGTGCCAGCAGTCGAACCGGGACTAGCGGGGCAGATACGCAGTATTTT
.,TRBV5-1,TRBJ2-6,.,CASSVQGGGASVLTF,TGCGCCAGCAGCGTACAGGGTGGCGGGGCCAGCGTCCTGACTTTC
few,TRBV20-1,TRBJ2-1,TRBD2,CSGSRSGRYTEQFF,TGCAGTGGGTCGAGGAGCGGGAGGTACACTGAGCAGTTCTTC
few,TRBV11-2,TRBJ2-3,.,CASSLGAASDTQYF,TGTGCCAGCAGCTTAGGGGCCGCCTCAGATACGCAGTATTTT
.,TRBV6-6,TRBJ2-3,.,CASSFFPVTDTQYF,TGTGCCAGCAGTTTCTTCCCAGTCACAGATACGCAGTATTTT
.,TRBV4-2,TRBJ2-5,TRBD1,CASSPRTGSVETQYF,TGTGCCAGCAGCCCCAGGACAGGGTCAGTAGAGACCCAGTACTTC
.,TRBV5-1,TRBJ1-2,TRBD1,CASSSGQGDNYGYTF,TGCGCCAGCAGCTCAGGACAGGGGGATAACTATGGCTACACCTTC
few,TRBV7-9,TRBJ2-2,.,CASSLWREDTGELFF,TGTGCCAGCAGCTTATGGAGGGAGGACACCGGGGAGCTGTTTTTT
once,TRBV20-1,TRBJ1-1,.,CSARDLGQGRGTEAFF,TGCAGTGCTAGAGATCTGGGGCAGGGACGAGGCACTGAAGCTTTCTTT
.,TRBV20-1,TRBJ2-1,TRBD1,CSGGQGNEQFF,TGCAGTGGGGGACAGGGAAATGAGCAGTTCTTC
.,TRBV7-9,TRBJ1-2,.,CASSSNTASALYGYTF,TGTGCCAGCAGCTCAAACACGGCATCTGCCCTCTATGGCTACACCTTC